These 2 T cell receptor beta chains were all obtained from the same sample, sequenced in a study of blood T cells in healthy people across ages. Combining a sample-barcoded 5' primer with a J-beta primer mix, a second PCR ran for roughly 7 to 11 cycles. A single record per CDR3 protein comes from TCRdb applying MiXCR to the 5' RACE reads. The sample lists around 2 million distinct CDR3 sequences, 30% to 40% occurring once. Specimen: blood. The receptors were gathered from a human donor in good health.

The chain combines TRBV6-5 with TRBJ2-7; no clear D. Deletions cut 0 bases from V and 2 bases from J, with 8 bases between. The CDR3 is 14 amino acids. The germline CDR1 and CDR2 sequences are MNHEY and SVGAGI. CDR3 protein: CASSYSSAAYEQYF. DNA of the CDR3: TGTGCCAGCAGTTACTCCTCGGCAGCCTACGAGCAGTACTTC.

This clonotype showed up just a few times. In nucleotides, the CDR3 is TGCAGTGCTAGAGTGGACAGGTGGGAAAACATTCAGTACTTC. As protein: CSARVDRWENIQYF. The gene calls are TRBV20-1 and TRBJ2-4, with TRBD1 matching over 7 bases. With 1 base clipped from V and 5 bases from J, the junction kept 5 bases outside the gene matches. The CDR3 totals 14 residues. The V gene's germline CDR1 is DFQATT and CDR2 SNEGSKA (reference sequence).